One sample yielded the 8 T cell receptor beta chains listed below, sequenced in a study of HIV-infected children after antiretroviral therapy interruption. Sample treatment: PENTA 11 planned treatment interruption arm or continuous ART arm. Unique molecular identifiers were included in an RNA-based 3' RACE TCR library. TCRdb re-analysed the 3' RACE reads in MiXCR, keeping a single row per CDR3 protein. The repertoire consists of about 15,000 distinct CDR3 sequences, with 3.4% occurring once and the leading ten covering around 5.1%. The sequencing here drew on CD45RA+ CD4+ T cells from PBMCs, taken from a donor given antiretroviral therapy, either interrupted or continuous. Documented subset: naive CD4+ CD45RA+ CD45RO- T cells. These receptors were collected from a child between 2 and 17 years old with HIV.

This clonotype was seen repeatedly, ten times or more. V and J are TRBV2 and TRBJ1-2, with D perhaps TRBD1 (6 bases). This CDR3 comprises 16 residues. V lost 2 bases and J lost 4, with 17 bases in between. The germline V gene has CDR1 SNHLY and CDR2 FYNNEI. The CDR3 DNA follows: TGTGCCAGCAGTGAAAGTAGTGGACAGCAAGTCTATGGCTACACCTTC. This sequence encodes CASSESSGQQVYGYTF. Combining the CDR3 with reference TRBV2 and TRBJ1-2 gives the whole variable domain EPEVTQTPSHQVTQMGQEVILRCVPISNHLYFYWYRQILGQKVEFLVSFYNNEISEKSEIFDDQFSVERPDGSNFTLKIRSTKLEDSAMYFCASSESSGQQVYGYTFGSGTRLTVV.

This clonotype was seen repeatedly, ten times or more. The chain combines TRBV6-6 with TRBJ1-2; 8 bases line up with TRBD1. Per the germline V gene, CDR1 is MNHNY and CDR2 is SVGAGI (reference sequence). The CDR3 is made up of 15 amino acids. Trimming took 6 bases from V and 7 from J; bases not matched to a gene: 13. The CDR3 DNA sequence: TGTGCCAGCAGCCCTCGTGTTCGGGACAGGACTGGCTACACCTTC. As protein: CASSPRVRDRTGYTF.

This clonotype was found a few times. This rearrangement joins TRBV27 to TRBJ1-2; D is undetermined. Germline-derived CDR1 and CDR2 are MNHEY and SMNVEV (reference sequence). Trimming removed 2 bases from V and 6 bases from J, with 37 bases in between. The CDR3 totals 22 residues. The CDR3 sequence: CASSLRFAHNDRTLLYLDGYTF. DNA of the CDR3: TGTGCCAGCAGTTTACGATTCGCACATAATGACCGGACCCTACTCTATTTGGATGGCTACACCTTC.

By proportion, this clonotype is medium-sized (0.01 to 0.1%). The chain links TRBV28 to TRBJ2-7; D might be TRBD1 (6 bases). CDR1 and CDR2 from the germline V gene are MDHEN and SYDVKM. There are 15 residues in the CDR3. Trimming removed 3 bases from V and 5 bases from J, with 17 bases in between. This chain's CDR3 is CASSFRRGPTNEQYF. The CDR3 region has the DNA TGTGCCAGCAGTTTCCGCAGGGGCCCTACTAACGAGCAGTACTTC.

This clonotype was found many times. The chain links TRBV30 to TRBJ2-7; TRBD2 aligns across 7 bases. V shed 0 bases, J shed 5 bases, and the junction held 16 bases outside the gene matches. Germline V CDR1 and CDR2: GTSNPN, SVGIG (reference sequence). The CDR3 contains 17 residues. CDR3 loop: CAWSVRKVLRGIDEQYF. Here the CDR3 DNA reads TGTGCCTGGAGTGTAAGAAAGGTATTGCGGGGGATTGACGAGCAGTACTTC.

Judged by abundance, this clonotype is medium-sized. This chain uses TRBV12-3 or TRBV12-4 with TRBJ1-5, with TRBD1 identical over 10 bases. The CDR3 extends over 15 amino acids. V shed 4 bases, J shed 5 bases, and the junction held 5 bases outside the gene matches. The DNA for the CDR3 is TGTGCCAGCAGTTCAGGGACAGGGGACTATCAGCCCCAGCATTTT. It encodes CASSSGTGDYQPQHF.

This clonotype appeared many times. The genes are TRBV7-9 and TRBJ2-1; 12 bases match TRBD1. V lost 3 bases and J lost 10; bases outside the gene matches: 4. The germline V gene encodes CDR1 SEHNR and CDR2 FQNEAQ (reference sequence). The CDR3 spans 14 residues. The DNA for the CDR3 is TGTGCCAGCAGCTTGGGGACAGGGGGCCGGGAGCAGTTCTTC. It yields the protein CASSLGTGGREQFF.

This clonotype has ten or more counts. The chain is built from TRBV29-1 and TRBJ2-7; TRBD1 matches at 9 bases. This CDR3 is 12 amino acids long. V shed 4 bases and J 3 bases; nucleotides not matched to a gene: 1. The V gene's germline CDR1 is SQVTM and CDR2 ANQGSEA. The CDR3: CSVGQGDYEQYF. CDR3 nucleotides: TGCAGCGTTGGACAGGGGGACTACGAGCAGTACTTC.